This TCR beta chain was retrieved from a study of STAT3 mutations in large granular lymphocyte leukemia. Across the study: Canonical activating STAT3 mutations were detected in roughly half of the longitudinally sequenced T-LGLL patients. Immunosuppressive therapy was given to more than half of T-LGLL patients.

Measured with immunoSEQ multiplex PCR; TCRdb has only the in-frame clones, and not every one. Among 10,000 to 15,000 clones, roughly nine tenths were seen once, and the ten largest hold around 34%. With regard to this clone: The target antigen is unknown.

Findings and limits, study-wide: Differing intervals and regimens complicate linking therapy response to clone burden. Suggested: STAT3 mutation was not the ancestral event for these clonal expansions. Every T-LGLL patient had at least one immunodominant TCRbeta clonotype.

Trimming took off 4 bases at V and 4 bases at J, with 13 bases between the two ends. CDR3 length: 14 amino acids. Germline V CDR1 and CDR2: KGHSH, LQKENI. The receptor was derived from a man aged 40-50 years with T-cell large granular lymphocyte leukemia. Some clones in this sample may be carry-over from other donors' samples. Sequencing was carried out using peripheral blood mononuclear cells. The chain links TRBV18 to TRBJ2-5; weak D call: TRBD2 (6 bases). The CDR3 loop is CASSLGGTGETQYF. CDR3 coding DNA: TGTGCCAGCTCACTCGGGGGTACCGGAGAGACCCAGTACTTC.